The next 32 T cell receptor beta chains were all read from a single sample in a study of monozygotic twins with inflammatory bowel disease. TCRdb reprocessed the 5' RACE reads and keeps a single row for each CDR3 protein, giving no DNA. The specimen's table records under 200,000 distinct CDR3 sequences. The sequencing input was blood. The receptor set was obtained from a human donor with ulcerative colitis or Crohn's disease, or a healthy co-twin of an affected twin (not recorded which).

The V gene is TRBV4-3, the J gene TRBJ2-3; TCRdb picks TRBD2, but there is no DNA to check that call. This CDR3 comprises 16 residues. Germline V gene data show CDR1 as LGHNA and CDR2 as YSLEER. The CDR3 reads CASSHDLAGAVDTQYF.

The J gene is TRBJ2-7, the V gene TRBV28; TCRdb's D gene call, TRBD2, goes unchecked for lack of DNA. There are 15 residues in the CDR3. The germline V gene has CDR1 MDHEN and CDR2 SYDVKM. The CDR3 reads CASSLEGSVSYEQYF.

The chain has TRBV9 and TRBJ1-2. CDR3 length: 13 amino acids. Germline CDR1 and CDR2: SGDLS and YYNGEE. CDR3 residues: CASSVSGFYGYTF.

The chain recombines TRBV12-3 or TRBV12-4 with TRBJ1-4; TCRdb calls TRBD1, which cannot be checked without DNA. This CDR3 comprises 14 residues. The CDR3 region is CASTVTGTPEKLFF.

This chain uses TRBV10-1 with TRBJ2-3. CDR1 and CDR2 from the germline V gene are WNHNN and SYGVQD (reference sequence). The length of the CDR3 is 14 residues. The CDR3 protein is CASSARGSTDTQYF.

The gene calls are TRBV5-5 and TRBJ1-4. Germline CDR1 is SGHKS and CDR2 is YYEKEE (reference sequence). The CDR3 covers 14 residues. CDR3 loop: CASSLDRSNEKLFF.

The V call is TRBV20-1, the J call TRBJ2-7; TCRdb names TRBD1, which stays unverified in the absence of DNA. The germline V gene encodes CDR1 DFQATT and CDR2 SNEGSKA (reference sequence). The CDR3 has 15 amino acids. The CDR3 protein is CSASYGGAGTGEQYF.

This rearrangement joins TRBV19 to TRBJ2-7; the D call of TRBD1 rests on TCRdb alone, since no DNA is present to check it. In germline, CDR1 is LNHDA, CDR2 SQIVND (reference sequence). The CDR3 spans 14 residues. CDR3 residues: CASSASGGDYEQYF.

This chain links TRBV20-1 with TRBJ2-5. This CDR3 region has 13 residues. Germline-derived CDR1 and CDR2 are DFQATT and SNEGSKA (reference sequence). The CDR3 here is CSAAASGQETQYF.

The V and J genes are TRBV12-3 or TRBV12-4 and TRBJ2-1; TCRdb outputs TRBD2, but without DNA this stays unchecked. The CDR3 loop spans 14 amino acids. The CDR3 spells CASSLSGLHNEQFF.

The chain recombines TRBV11-2 with TRBJ2-5; the D call from TCRdb, TRBD1, cannot be confirmed without DNA. CDR3 length equals 14 residues. Per the germline V gene, CDR1 is SGHAT and CDR2 is FQNNGV. The chain's CDR3 is CASSLMGGGETQYF.

CDR3 protein: CASSLRLAGITDTQYF. The V and J genes are TRBV5-4 and TRBJ2-3; TCRdb indicates TRBD2, and absent DNA this call remains unverified. Germline V gives CDR1 SGHNT, CDR2 YYREEE (reference sequence). This CDR3 is 16 amino acids long. The full variable domain, in which reference TRBV5-4 and TRBJ2-3 provide the parts outside the CDR3, is ETGVTQSPTHLIKTRGQQVTLRCSSQSGHNTVSWYQQALGQGPQFIFQYYREEENGRGNFPPRFSGLQFPNYSSELNVNALELDDSALYLCASSLRLAGITDTQYFGPGTRLTVL.

The rearrangement links TRBV5-4 to TRBJ1-1; with no DNA, the TCRdb D assignment of TRBD1 cannot be verified. The CDR3 has 15 amino acids. Germline CDR1 SGHNT, CDR2 YYREEE (reference sequence). The CDR3 is CASSLPGQVGTEAFF.

The chain combines TRBV3-1 with TRBJ1-3; as DNA is missing, the TRBD1 call by TCRdb cannot be tested. Germline-derived CDR1 and CDR2 are LGHDT and YNNKEL (reference sequence). The CDR3 loop spans 13 amino acids. The chain's CDR3 is CASSPGAGNTIYF.

The chain carries TRBV4-2 and TRBJ2-7; TCRdb returns TRBD2, unconfirmable since there is no DNA. From germline, CDR1 is LGHNA and CDR2 YNFKEQ. The CDR3 is 15 residues long. The chain's CDR3 is CASSQAASEAYEQYF.

This chain uses TRBV20-1 with TRBJ2-3; TCRdb gives TRBD2 as the D gene, but with no DNA this cannot be confirmed. This CDR3 contains 14 residues. Germline CDR1 is DFQATT and CDR2 is SNEGSKA (reference sequence). The CDR3 spells CSARASGMPDTQYF.

V usage is TRBV7-6 and J usage is TRBJ1-4; lacking DNA, the TRBD1 call made by TCRdb goes unchecked. Germline V gene sequence: CDR1 SGHVS, CDR2 FNYEAQ. The CDR3 spans 14 residues. Here the CDR3 reads CASSPRAATEKLFF.

CDR3 sequence reads: CASSEVNTGELFF. V is TRBV6-4 and J is TRBJ2-2. Germline V CDR1 and CDR2: MRHNA, SNTAGT. CDR3 length: 13 amino acids.

V and J are TRBV7-2 and TRBJ1-3; TCRdb's assignment of TRBD1 cannot be checked, as there is no DNA. The germline gives CDR1 SGHTA, CDR2 FQGNSA. There are 16 residues in the CDR3. This CDR3 reads CASSLYRGQSGNTIYF.

The genes are TRBV7-9 and TRBJ2-1. CDR1 is SEHNR and CDR2 is FQNEAQ in the germline V gene (reference sequence). This CDR3 has 16 amino acids. The CDR3 loop reads CASSLEPGSSYNEQFF.

The chain couples TRBV19 to TRBJ2-7. The CDR3 length is 14 residues. Germline V lookup: CDR1 LNHDA, CDR2 SQIVND (reference sequence). CDR3 residues: CASSIDRNAYEQYF.

The V call is TRBV20-1, the J call TRBJ1-6. The length of the CDR3 is 14 residues. From germline, CDR1 is DFQATT and CDR2 SNEGSKA (reference sequence). The CDR3 region is CSARASAANSPLHF.

The chain is built from TRBV7-3 and TRBJ2-3; as DNA is missing, the TRBD1 call by TCRdb cannot be tested. This CDR3 comprises 15 residues. Germline assignment: CDR1 SGHTA and CDR2 FQGTGA. CDR3 residues: CASSRGSPTADTQYF.

This chain joins TRBV12-3 or TRBV12-4 and TRBJ2-2; absent DNA, TCRdb's TRBD1 call cannot be checked. CDR3 size: 14 residues. CDR3 loop: CASKDRTNTGELFF.

The V and J genes are TRBV28 and TRBJ2-6; TCRdb outputs TRBD1, but without DNA this stays unchecked. The CDR3 has 18 amino acids. Germline values: CDR1 MDHEN, CDR2 SYDVKM. Here the CDR3 reads CASSPDRGEHSGANVLTF.

This chain joins TRBV10-3 and TRBJ1-2; as DNA is missing, the TRBD1 call by TCRdb cannot be tested. CDR1 is ENHRY, CDR2 SYGVKD, per germline. This CDR3 is built from 13 residues. Here the CDR3 reads CASEPGTGYGYTF.

The chain recombines TRBV4-3 with TRBJ2-3; TCRdb lists TRBD2, though no DNA is available to test this call. The CDR3 is 19 residues long. Germline values: CDR1 LGHNA, CDR2 YSLEER. CDR3 protein: CASSQDGSPASGFTDTQYF.

The chain uses TRBV19 and TRBJ2-2; TCRdb calls TRBD1, which cannot be checked without DNA. The CDR3 is 15 residues long. Germline CDR1 and CDR2: LNHDA and SQIVND (reference sequence). CDR3 region: CASSQTGANTGELFF.

The J gene is TRBJ2-2, the V gene TRBV24-1; as DNA is missing, the TRBD1 call by TCRdb cannot be tested. Germline CDR1 KGHDR, CDR2 SFDVKD. The CDR3 is made up of 17 amino acids. Here the CDR3 reads CATSDLGTGTNTGELFF.

The chain is built from TRBV3-1 and TRBJ2-3; there is no DNA to check the TCRdb D call of TRBD2. This CDR3 spans 18 amino acids. Germline-derived CDR1 and CDR2 are LGHDT and YNNKEL (reference sequence). CDR3 region: CASRPGLAGVGAADTQYF.

The gene calls are TRBV15 and TRBJ2-3; TCRdb's D call, TRBD2, is unchecked because there is no DNA. This CDR3 has 13 residues. In germline, CDR1 is LNHNV, CDR2 YYDKDF (reference sequence). The CDR3 loop reads CATSRDQGGISFF.

The chain is built from TRBV7-9 and TRBJ2-2; there is no DNA to check the TCRdb D call of TRBD2. The CDR3 has 15 amino acids. Per the germline V gene, CDR1 is SEHNR and CDR2 is FQNEAQ (reference sequence). The CDR3 reads CASSPSRRGVGELFF.